The rows below give T cell receptor beta chains drawn from one sample of a study of blood T cell repertoires in COVID-19. Data came from immunoSEQ multiplex PCR; TCRdb stores just in-frame clones and leaves some out. Here the sample spans about 36,000 clones, 85% being singletons. The sample taken for sequencing was peripheral blood. The receptors shown here come from a human donor in a cohort sampled during active COVID-19. The CDR3 runs from the conserved cysteine through the conserved F or W. The order of the fields is clone size, D gene, J gene, V gene, CDR3 DNA, CDR3 protein. D genes are given only for firm matches. Clone size is shown for a subset of rows, as once, few, many or a class of expanded clone.

abundance: -
d_gene: -
j_gene: TRBJ2-7
v_gene: TRBV19
CDR3nt: TGTGCCAGTAGTAGGAACAGGGACGTCTACGAGCAGTACTTC
CDR3aa: CASSRNRDVYEQYF

abundance: -
d_gene: -
j_gene: TRBJ2-2
v_gene: TRBV19
CDR3nt: TGTGCCAGCCACTTAGTTACAGGGGGGGACACCGGGGAGCTGTTTTTT
CDR3aa: CASHLVTGGDTGELFF

abundance: -
d_gene: -
j_gene: TRBJ1-2
v_gene: TRBV28
CDR3nt: TGTGTCATTCGGGGGGGTGGCTACACCTTC
CDR3aa: CVIRGGGYTF

abundance: -
d_gene: -
j_gene: TRBJ2-1
v_gene: TRBV5-4
CDR3nt: TGTGCCAGCAGCTTGGGGCGGGGCGAGCAGTTCTTC
CDR3aa: CASSLGRGEQFF

abundance: -
d_gene: TRBD1
j_gene: TRBJ2-7
v_gene: TRBV7-2
CDR3nt: TGTGCCAGCAGAGCAGCATCGGACAGGACAATCGAGCAGTACTTC
CDR3aa: CASRAASDRTIEQYF

abundance: -
d_gene: -
j_gene: TRBJ1-2
v_gene: TRBV6-2/TRBV6-3
CDR3nt: TGTGCCAGCAGTTACCAGGGCTTTTCGGGTGGCTACACCTTC
CDR3aa: CASSYQGFSGGYTF

abundance: -
d_gene: -
j_gene: TRBJ2-3
v_gene: TRBV5-4
CDR3nt: TGTGCCAGCAGCTTGTCCCTCGGAGATACGCAGTATTTT
CDR3aa: CASSLSLGDTQYF

abundance: -
d_gene: TRBD1
j_gene: TRBJ2-2
v_gene: TRBV10-3
CDR3nt: TGTGCCATCAGGGGACAGGCGAACACCGGGGAGCTGTTTTTT
CDR3aa: CAIRGQANTGELFF

abundance: -
d_gene: -
j_gene: TRBJ2-7
v_gene: TRBV2
CDR3nt: TGTGCCGGCGGGGACTTCTACGAGCAGTACTTC
CDR3aa: CAGGDFYEQYF

abundance: -
d_gene: TRBD1
j_gene: TRBJ2-7
v_gene: TRBV27
CDR3nt: TGTGCCAGCAGTTTAGACAGGGGGAGCTCCTACGAGCAGTACTTC
CDR3aa: CASSLDRGSSYEQYF

abundance: -
d_gene: -
j_gene: TRBJ1-2
v_gene: TRBV3-1/TRBV3-2
CDR3nt: TGTGCCAGCAGCCAGGACAGCTATGGCTACACCTTC
CDR3aa: CASSQDSYGYTF

abundance: -
d_gene: TRBD1
j_gene: TRBJ1-2
v_gene: TRBV2
CDR3nt: TGTGCCAGCCAAAGAAGTTTGGGACAGAGCCTTAACTATGGCTACACCTTC
CDR3aa: CASQRSLGQSLNYGYTF

abundance: -
d_gene: -
j_gene: TRBJ1-6
v_gene: TRBV3-1/TRBV3-2
CDR3nt: TGTGCCAGCAGCCAAGATCCCGGGGGACGGAATTCACCCCTCCACTTT
CDR3aa: CASSQDPGGRNSPLHF

abundance: once
d_gene: TRBD2
j_gene: TRBJ2-5
v_gene: TRBV7-7
CDR3nt: TGTGCTAGCAGCGGCAACAACCTGGGAGGGGAGACCCAGTACTTC
CDR3aa: CASSGNNLGGETQYF

abundance: -
d_gene: -
j_gene: TRBJ2-3
v_gene: TRBV5-1
CDR3nt: TGCGCCAGCAGCTTGGGAGCCATCACAGATACGCAGTATTTT
CDR3aa: CASSLGAITDTQYF

abundance: -
d_gene: TRBD1
j_gene: TRBJ1-1
v_gene: TRBV3-1/TRBV3-2
CDR3nt: TGTGCCAGCAGCCAAGGTTATACAGGGGTTCGCACTGAAGCTTTCTTT
CDR3aa: CASSQGYTGVRTEAFF

abundance: -
d_gene: -
j_gene: TRBJ1-5
v_gene: TRBV7-2
CDR3nt: TGTGCCAGCAGCTTAGAAAGGGGCGCAGGGAGGCAGCCCCAGCATTTT
CDR3aa: CASSLERGAGRQPQHF

abundance: -
d_gene: TRBD1
j_gene: TRBJ2-2
v_gene: TRBV11-2
CDR3nt: TGTGCCAGCAGAGAGGGACAGGGATCGTGGGAGCTGTTTTTT
CDR3aa: CASREGQGSWELFF

abundance: -
d_gene: TRBD2
j_gene: TRBJ2-3
v_gene: TRBV6-2/TRBV6-3
CDR3nt: TGTGCCAGCAGTCCCGCGGGGGGGGCTAGCACAGATACGCAGTATTTT
CDR3aa: CASSPAGGASTDTQYF

abundance: -
d_gene: TRBD1
j_gene: TRBJ1-6
v_gene: TRBV6-5
CDR3nt: TGTGCCAGCAAGACAGGGAATTCACCCCTCCACTTT
CDR3aa: CASKTGNSPLHF

abundance: -
d_gene: -
j_gene: TRBJ1-1
v_gene: TRBV7-9
CDR3nt: TGTGCCAGCAGCCAAGCCCCGTTTGAAGCTTTCTTT
CDR3aa: CASSQAPFEAFF

abundance: -
d_gene: -
j_gene: TRBJ2-6
v_gene: TRBV21-1
CDR3nt: TGTGCCAGCAGCAGGACAGGAACTCAAAACTCTGGGGCCAACGTCCTGACTTTC
CDR3aa: CASSRTGTQNSGANVLTF

abundance: -
d_gene: TRBD2
j_gene: TRBJ2-1
v_gene: TRBV6-2/TRBV6-3
CDR3nt: TGTGCCAGCAGTTACACGATAACTAGCGGGGGGAGTAGGTACAATGAGCAGTTCTTC
CDR3aa: CASSYTITSGGSRYNEQFF

abundance: -
d_gene: TRBD1
j_gene: TRBJ1-4
v_gene: TRBV19
CDR3nt: TGTGCCAGTAGGTCCAGGGGGCGGAGTGAAAAACTGTTTTTT
CDR3aa: CASRSRGRSEKLFF

abundance: -
d_gene: TRBD1
j_gene: TRBJ2-7
v_gene: TRBV7-4
CDR3nt: TGTGCCAGCAGCTTTACAGGGGGCGCTTCCTACGAGCAGTACTTC
CDR3aa: CASSFTGGASYEQYF

abundance: -
d_gene: -
j_gene: TRBJ2-5
v_gene: TRBV3-1/TRBV3-2
CDR3nt: TGTGCCAGCAGGCGGGACTCCGCAAGAACCCAGTACTTC
CDR3aa: CASRRDSARTQYF

abundance: -
d_gene: TRBD1
j_gene: TRBJ1-5
v_gene: TRBV2
CDR3nt: TGTGCCAGCAGTGAAGCGGACAGGGATCAGCCCCAGCATTTT
CDR3aa: CASSEADRDQPQHF

abundance: -
d_gene: -
j_gene: TRBJ2-3
v_gene: TRBV7-7
CDR3nt: TGTGCTAGCAGCTTAGGGCTTTCAACAGATACGCAGTATTTT
CDR3aa: CASSLGLSTDTQYF

abundance: -
d_gene: -
j_gene: TRBJ1-1
v_gene: TRBV14
CDR3nt: TGTGCCAGCAGCCCCAGATCGAACACTGAAGCTTTCTTT
CDR3aa: CASSPRSNTEAFF

abundance: -
d_gene: -
j_gene: TRBJ1-6
v_gene: TRBV4-3
CDR3nt: TGCGCCAGCAGCCAAGATCTTGGTGACACCCTCCACTTT
CDR3aa: CASSQDLGDTLHF

abundance: -
d_gene: -
j_gene: TRBJ2-5
v_gene: TRBV6-7
CDR3nt: TGTGCCAGCAGGGAAAGGGGGGGGGAAGAGACCCAGTACTTC
CDR3aa: CASRERGGEETQYF

abundance: -
d_gene: -
j_gene: TRBJ2-1
v_gene: TRBV7-9
CDR3nt: TGTGCCAGCAGCTTATTCCAGGGCGTCAATGAGCAGTTCTTC
CDR3aa: CASSLFQGVNEQFF

abundance: few
d_gene: -
j_gene: TRBJ2-1
v_gene: TRBV12-3/TRBV12-4
CDR3nt: TGTGCCAGCGCTAGATTACAGGTCGATGAGCAGTTCTTC
CDR3aa: CASARLQVDEQFF

abundance: -
d_gene: TRBD1
j_gene: TRBJ1-2
v_gene: TRBV6-2/TRBV6-3
CDR3nt: TGTGCCAGCAGTCCCTCGGACAGGGTGTTTGGCTACACCTTC
CDR3aa: CASSPSDRVFGYTF

abundance: -
d_gene: -
j_gene: TRBJ1-5
v_gene: TRBV11-2
CDR3nt: TGTGCCAGCAGCTTGGTGGTCGGGGGTCCCAATCAGCCCCAGCATTTT
CDR3aa: CASSLVVGGPNQPQHF

abundance: -
d_gene: -
j_gene: TRBJ2-4
v_gene: TRBV7-3
CDR3nt: TGTGCCAGCATCGGAAAGGGTGATCAGGGGAAAAACATTCAGTACTTC
CDR3aa: CASIGKGDQGKNIQYF

abundance: -
d_gene: TRBD2
j_gene: TRBJ2-2
v_gene: TRBV3-1/TRBV3-2
CDR3nt: TGTGCCAGCAGCCAAGATGGGCTAGCGGGGGGACACACCGGGGAGCTGTTTTTT
CDR3aa: CASSQDGLAGGHTGELFF

abundance: once
d_gene: TRBD1
j_gene: TRBJ1-1
v_gene: TRBV4-2
CDR3nt: TGTGCCAGCAGCCATGGATCCCTGGCAGGGGGAATGAACACTGAAGCTTTCTTT
CDR3aa: CASSHGSLAGGMNTEAFF

abundance: once
d_gene: -
j_gene: TRBJ1-6
v_gene: TRBV3-1/TRBV3-2
CDR3nt: TGTGCCAGCAGCCAAAATCAAGGGGGTACAACACCCCTCCACTTT
CDR3aa: CASSQNQGGTTPLHF

abundance: -
d_gene: TRBD2
j_gene: TRBJ2-7
v_gene: TRBV6-2/TRBV6-3
CDR3nt: TGTGCCAGCAGCCGTACTCGGAGTAGCGGGCTCTACGAGCAGTACTTC
CDR3aa: CASSRTRSSGLYEQYF

abundance: -
d_gene: -
j_gene: TRBJ2-7
v_gene: TRBV29-1
CDR3nt: TGCAGCGTTGTTTCCGGCAGCGGTTCCTACGAGCAGTACTTC
CDR3aa: CSVVSGSGSYEQYF

abundance: -
d_gene: TRBD2
j_gene: TRBJ2-7
v_gene: TRBV6-2/TRBV6-3
CDR3nt: TGTGCCAGCAGTTACCTAGCGGGGGGTTACGAGCAGTACTTC
CDR3aa: CASSYLAGGYEQYF

abundance: -
d_gene: TRBD1
j_gene: TRBJ1-1
v_gene: TRBV10-3
CDR3nt: TGTGCCATCAGTGAGTCTGGCAACAGGGGGTACACTGAAGCTTTCTTT
CDR3aa: CAISESGNRGYTEAFF

abundance: -
d_gene: TRBD1
j_gene: TRBJ2-5
v_gene: TRBV7-3
CDR3nt: TGTGCCAGCAGCTTAATGGGACAGGGGGTCCAAGAGACCCAGTACTTC
CDR3aa: CASSLMGQGVQETQYF

abundance: few
d_gene: TRBD1
j_gene: TRBJ1-2
v_gene: TRBV5-1
CDR3nt: TGCGCCAGCAGCTTCCGGGACAGGGGAGGGTATGGCTACACCTTC
CDR3aa: CASSFRDRGGYGYTF